This TCR beta chain was captured in a study of identical twins. Broader study findings: The conclusions drew on cross-sectional statistical analysis instead of tracking the same donors. Abundant beta clonotypes from cord blood had fewer insertions, unlike memory repertoires, which showed none. Out-of-frame alpha sequences shared between twins exhibited an excess of low generation probability.

A template switching step contributed a universal primer site, while unique molecular identifiers were present in the cDNA. TCRdb reanalysed the 5' RACE reads using MiXCR and keeps one entry per CDR3 protein. The table has around 340,000 distinct CDR3 sequences, roughly 10% seen once. About this clonotype: Its matching antigen is unknown.

The receptor's source is a woman aged 45-59 years in good health. The source material was naive T cells sorted from blood.

The CDR3 DNA is TGTGCCTGTGACAGGGGGCGAGGCTACACCTTC. Translated, it gives CACDRGRGYTF. The V call is TRBV30, the J call TRBJ1-2, with 10 bases aligning to TRBD1. Looked up from germline, CDR1 is GTSNPN and CDR2 is SVGIG (reference sequence). Losses at the gene ends were 6 bases for V and 8 bases for J; bases not matched to a gene: 3. There are 11 residues in the CDR3.